What follows are 4 T cell receptor beta chains derived from one specimen sequenced in a study of blood T cell repertoires in COVID-19 (dated by TCRdb to the early 2020s). The protocol used for the library was the immunoSEQ multiplex PCR assay. TCRdb mirrors the immuneACCESS table, restricted to in-frame sequences. Some clones are absent from its copies; in checked studies, under half trace to an unresolved V gene, and the reason for the others is unknown. The sample table holds over 100,000 clones, of which roughly 85% were seen once. In total, the top ten clones hold roughly 18% of the sample. What was sequenced was peripheral blood. All receptors come from a woman aged 55-69 years with acute or convalescent COVID-19.

The V and J genes are TRBV25-1 and TRBJ2-1; 13 nucleotides line up with TRBD2. V shed 2 bases and J 6 bases; nucleotides not matched to a gene: 1. The germline CDR1 and CDR2 sequences are MGHDK and SYGVNS. The CDR3 totals 15 residues. The CDR3: CASSETSGRGNEQFF. The CDR3 bases are TGTGCCAGCAGTGAAACTAGCGGGAGGGGCAATGAGCAGTTCTTC.

The chain employs TRBV12-3 or TRBV12-4 and TRBJ1-6; D gene ambiguous. The CDR3 is 13 amino acids. Trimming took off 0 bases at V and 6 bases at J, with 3 bases between the two ends. CDR3 DNA: TGTGCCAGCAGTTTAGCTCTTAATTCACCCCTCCACTTT. It encodes CASSLALNSPLHF.

This clone was observed once. The chain recombines TRBV5-1 with TRBJ2-7, with D tentatively TRBD2 (5 bases). The CDR3 covers 15 residues. Germline-derived CDR1 and CDR2 are SGHRS and YFSETQ. Trimming shortened V by 0 bases and J by 6 bases, and 16 bases separated the two germline ends. The CDR3 loop reads CASSLGVRSGSEQYF. CDR3 DNA: TGCGCCAGCAGCTTGGGGGTCCGCTCGGGGAGCGAGCAGTACTTC.

The chain links TRBV3-1 (or the pseudogene TRBV3-2) to TRBJ1-1, with D unclear. Germline V gives CDR1 LGHDT, CDR2 YNNKEL (reference sequence). Trimming shortened V by 5 bases and J by 5 bases, and 6 bases separated the two germline ends. This CDR3 comprises 11 residues. CDR3 loop: CASSRETEAFF. For the CDR3, the DNA is TGTGCCAGCAGCAGGGAGACTGAAGCTTTCTTT.